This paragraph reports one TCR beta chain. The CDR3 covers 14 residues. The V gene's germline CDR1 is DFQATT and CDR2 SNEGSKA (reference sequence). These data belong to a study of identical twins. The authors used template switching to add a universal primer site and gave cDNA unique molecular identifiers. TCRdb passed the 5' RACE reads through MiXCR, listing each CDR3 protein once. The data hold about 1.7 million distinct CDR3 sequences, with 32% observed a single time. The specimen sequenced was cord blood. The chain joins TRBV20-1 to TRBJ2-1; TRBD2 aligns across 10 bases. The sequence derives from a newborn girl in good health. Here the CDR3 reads CTLRSGGPKGEQFF. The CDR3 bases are TGCACCCTCCGTAGCGGGGGGCCTAAGGGTGAGCAGTTCTTC.